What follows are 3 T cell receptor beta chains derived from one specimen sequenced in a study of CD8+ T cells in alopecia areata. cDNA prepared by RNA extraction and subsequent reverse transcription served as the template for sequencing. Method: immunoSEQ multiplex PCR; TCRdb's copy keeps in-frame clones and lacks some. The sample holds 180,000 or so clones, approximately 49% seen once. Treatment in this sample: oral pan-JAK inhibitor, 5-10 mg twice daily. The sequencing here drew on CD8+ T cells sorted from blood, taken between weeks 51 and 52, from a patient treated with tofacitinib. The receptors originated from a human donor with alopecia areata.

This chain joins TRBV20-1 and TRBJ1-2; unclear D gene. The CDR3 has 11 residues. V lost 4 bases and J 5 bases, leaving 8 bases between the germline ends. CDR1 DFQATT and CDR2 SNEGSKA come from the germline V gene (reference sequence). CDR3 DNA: TGCAGTGCTAATTTGGGGTATGGCTACACCTTC. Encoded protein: CSANLGYGYTF.

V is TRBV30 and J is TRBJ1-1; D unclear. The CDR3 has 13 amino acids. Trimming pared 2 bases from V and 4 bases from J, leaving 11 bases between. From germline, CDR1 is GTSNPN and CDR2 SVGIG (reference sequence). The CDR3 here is CAWSSDSGTEAFF. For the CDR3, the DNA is TGTGCCTGGAGTTCGGACTCGGGCACTGAAGCTTTCTTT.

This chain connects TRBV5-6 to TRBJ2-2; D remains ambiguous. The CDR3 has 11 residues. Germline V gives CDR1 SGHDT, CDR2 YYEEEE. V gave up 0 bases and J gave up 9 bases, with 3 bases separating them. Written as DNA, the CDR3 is TGTGCCAGCAGCTTGGCCCGGGAGCTGTTTTTT. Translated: CASSLARELFF.